The entry below gives a single TCR beta chain sequence along with its context. Through a sample-barcoded 5' primer and a J-beta primer mix, a second PCR was run for about 6 to 11 cycles. TCRdb redid the calling of the 5' RACE reads with MiXCR, one entry per CDR3 protein. The sample lists about 1.5 million distinct CDR3 sequences, around 40% occurring once. The data were taken from a study of blood T cells in healthy people across ages. V lost 6 bases to trimming and J lost 0 bases, with 9 bases between them. In germline, CDR1 is SQVTM, CDR2 ANQGSEA. This CDR3 has 13 residues. V gene TRBV29-1 combines with J gene TRBJ2-4; the D is unclear. The source of this sequence is a woman aged 18-30 years in good health. Sequenced sample: blood. This chain's CDR3 is CSVETQAKNIQYF. The CDR3 DNA reads as TGCAGCGTGGAGACTCAAGCCAAAAACATTCAGTACTTC.